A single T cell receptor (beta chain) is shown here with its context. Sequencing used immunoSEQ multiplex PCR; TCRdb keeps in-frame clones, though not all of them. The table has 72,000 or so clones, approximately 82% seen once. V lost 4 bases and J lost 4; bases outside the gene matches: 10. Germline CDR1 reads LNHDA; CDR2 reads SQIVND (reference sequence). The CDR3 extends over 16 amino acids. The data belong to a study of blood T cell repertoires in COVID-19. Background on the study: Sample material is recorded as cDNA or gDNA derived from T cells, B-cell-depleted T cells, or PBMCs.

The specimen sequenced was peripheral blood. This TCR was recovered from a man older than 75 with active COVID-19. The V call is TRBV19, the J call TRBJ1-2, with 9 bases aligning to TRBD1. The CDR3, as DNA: TGTGCCAGTAGTACGGCTCCGGGACAGGGACCCTATGGCTACACCTTC. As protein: CASSTAPGQGPYGYTF.